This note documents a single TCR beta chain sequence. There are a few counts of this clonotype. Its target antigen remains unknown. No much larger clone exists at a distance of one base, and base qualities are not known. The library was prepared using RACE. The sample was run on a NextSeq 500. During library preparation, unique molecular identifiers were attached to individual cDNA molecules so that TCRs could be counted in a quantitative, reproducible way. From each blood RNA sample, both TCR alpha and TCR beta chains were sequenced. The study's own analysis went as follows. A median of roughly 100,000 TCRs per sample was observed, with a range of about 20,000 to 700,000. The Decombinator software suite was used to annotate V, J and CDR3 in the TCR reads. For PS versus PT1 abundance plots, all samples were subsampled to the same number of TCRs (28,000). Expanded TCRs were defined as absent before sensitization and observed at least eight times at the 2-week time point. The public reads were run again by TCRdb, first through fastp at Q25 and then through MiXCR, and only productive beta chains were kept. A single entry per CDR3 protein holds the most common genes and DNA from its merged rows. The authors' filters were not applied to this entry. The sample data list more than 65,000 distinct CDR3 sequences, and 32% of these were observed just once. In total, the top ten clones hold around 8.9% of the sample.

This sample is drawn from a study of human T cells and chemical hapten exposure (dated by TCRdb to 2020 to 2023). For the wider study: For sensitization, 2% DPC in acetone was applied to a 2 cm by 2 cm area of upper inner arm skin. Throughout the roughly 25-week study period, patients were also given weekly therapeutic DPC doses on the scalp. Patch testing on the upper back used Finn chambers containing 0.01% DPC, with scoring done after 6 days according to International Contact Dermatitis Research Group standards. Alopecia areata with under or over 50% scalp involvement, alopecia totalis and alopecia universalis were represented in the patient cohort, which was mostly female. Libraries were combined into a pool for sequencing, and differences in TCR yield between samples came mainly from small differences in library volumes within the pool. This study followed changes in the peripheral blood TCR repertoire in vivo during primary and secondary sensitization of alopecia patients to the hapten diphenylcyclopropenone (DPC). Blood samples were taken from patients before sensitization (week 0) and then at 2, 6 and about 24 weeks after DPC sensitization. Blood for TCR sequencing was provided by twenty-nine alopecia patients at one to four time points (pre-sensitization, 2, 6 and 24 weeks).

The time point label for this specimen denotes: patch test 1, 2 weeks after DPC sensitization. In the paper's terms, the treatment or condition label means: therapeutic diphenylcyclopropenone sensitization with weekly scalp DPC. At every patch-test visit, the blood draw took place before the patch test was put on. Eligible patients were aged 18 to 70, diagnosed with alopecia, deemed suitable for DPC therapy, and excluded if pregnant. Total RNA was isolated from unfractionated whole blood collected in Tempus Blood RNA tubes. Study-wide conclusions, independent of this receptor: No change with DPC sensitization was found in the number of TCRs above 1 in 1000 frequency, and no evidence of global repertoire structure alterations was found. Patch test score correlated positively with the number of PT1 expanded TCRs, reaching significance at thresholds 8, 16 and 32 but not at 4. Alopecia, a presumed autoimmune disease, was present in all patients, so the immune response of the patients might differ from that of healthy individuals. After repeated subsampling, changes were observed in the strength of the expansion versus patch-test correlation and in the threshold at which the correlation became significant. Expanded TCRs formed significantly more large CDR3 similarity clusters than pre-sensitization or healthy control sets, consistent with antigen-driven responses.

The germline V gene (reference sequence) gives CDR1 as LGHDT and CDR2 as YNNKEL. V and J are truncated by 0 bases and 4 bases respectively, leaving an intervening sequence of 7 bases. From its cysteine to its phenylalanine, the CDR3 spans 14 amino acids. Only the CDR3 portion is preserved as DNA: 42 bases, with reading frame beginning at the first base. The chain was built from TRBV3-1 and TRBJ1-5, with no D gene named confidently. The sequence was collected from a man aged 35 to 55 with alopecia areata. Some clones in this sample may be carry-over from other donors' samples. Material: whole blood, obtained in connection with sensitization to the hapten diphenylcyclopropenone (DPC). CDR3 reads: CASSQDTQNQPQHF. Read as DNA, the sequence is TGTGCCAGCAGCCAAGACACCCAGAATCAGCCCCAGCATTTT.